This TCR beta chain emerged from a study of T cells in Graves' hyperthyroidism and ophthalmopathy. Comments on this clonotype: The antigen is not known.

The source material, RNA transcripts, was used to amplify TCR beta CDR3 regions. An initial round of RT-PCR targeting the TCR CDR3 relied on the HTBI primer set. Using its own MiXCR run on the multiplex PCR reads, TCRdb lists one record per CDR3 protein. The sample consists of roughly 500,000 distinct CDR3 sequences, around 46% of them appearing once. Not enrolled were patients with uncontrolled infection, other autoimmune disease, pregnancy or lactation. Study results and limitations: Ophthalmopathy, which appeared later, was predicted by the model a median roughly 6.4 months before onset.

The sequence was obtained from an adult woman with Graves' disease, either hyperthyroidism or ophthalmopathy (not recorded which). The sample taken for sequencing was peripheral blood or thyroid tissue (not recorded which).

In DNA form, the CDR3 reads TGCAGTGCTACCTCAGGGCTCCGAGGGACTGAAGCTTTCTTT. This translates into CSATSGLRGTEAFF. The chain couples TRBV20-1 to TRBJ1-1, with a weak D call TRBD1 (5 bases). From germline, CDR1 is DFQATT and CDR2 SNEGSKA (reference sequence). Trimming left V 4 bases short and J 5 bases short, with 17 bases between. The CDR3 contains 14 residues.